This is a list of T cell receptor beta chains from one sample in a study of control samples from healthy donors and cancer patients. Repertoires were generated with immunoSEQ multiplex PCR, while TCRdb's copy carries only in-frame clones and drops some. The sample includes 90,000 to 110,000 clones, about 83% seen only once; the top ten take under 15%. The sample taken for sequencing was blood. Receptors were obtained from a woman in her forties or fifties in good health. Each CDR3 is given with its conserved first and last residue. A D gene is named only where the DNA matches it firmly. Where a row states a size, it is once, few, many or the class of an expanded clone; other rows omit it.

v_call	j_call	clone_size	d_call	cdr3_aa	cdr3_nt
TRBV27	TRBJ2-5	-	TRBD2	CASMGLGSYSRGSAETQYF	TGTGCCAGCATGGGGTTGGGGTCCTACTCTCGCGGGAGTGCAGAGACCCAGTACTTC
TRBV28	TRBJ1-2	-	TRBD1	CASSLPRRDSHYGYTF	TGTGCCAGCAGTCTCCCCCGAAGGGACAGCCACTATGGCTACACCTTC
TRBV7-9	TRBJ1-2	-	-	CASSFSGRTDGYTF	TGTGCCAGCAGCTTCTCAGGCCGGACTGATGGCTACACCTTC
TRBV6-6	TRBJ2-3	-	-	CASSYAQPGRSDTQYF	TGTGCCAGCAGTTATGCGCAGCCAGGGAGGTCAGATACGCAGTATTTT
TRBV11-2	TRBJ2-7	-	-	CASSPLGGTSSYEQYF	TGTGCCAGCAGCCCCCTGGGTGGGACAAGCTCCTACGAGCAGTACTTC
TRBV6-5	TRBJ1-2	-	-	CASTVERGLPYTF	TGTGCCAGCACCGTTGAACGGGGACTGCCCTACACCTTC
TRBV27	TRBJ1-2	once	-	CASSTSGANFYGYTF	TGTGCCAGCAGTACCTCCGGGGCAAATTTCTATGGCTACACCTTC
TRBV6-5	TRBJ1-1	-	TRBD1	CASSPGQGPSEAFF	TGTGCCAGCAGTCCCGGACAGGGGCCCAGTGAAGCTTTCTTT
TRBV3-1/TRBV3-2	TRBJ2-7	-	-	CASSIPGLYEQYF	TGTGCCAGCTCAATACCCGGACTCTACGAGCAGTACTTC
TRBV4-3	TRBJ2-7	-	-	CASSQRQISEQYF	TGCGCCAGCAGCCAGCGACAGATCAGCGAGCAGTACTTC
TRBV2	TRBJ2-2	-	TRBD2	CASSVVPGRTGELFF	TGTGCCAGCAGTGTGGTTCCCGGGAGGACCGGGGAGCTGTTTTTT
TRBV7-8	TRBJ1-4	-	-	CASSPNRGRPNEKLFF	TGTGCCAGCAGCCCCAATCGGGGGCGGCCTAATGAAAAACTGTTTTTT
TRBV9	TRBJ1-1	-	-	CASSVAANTEAFF	TGTGCCAGCAGCGTAGCCGCTAACACTGAAGCTTTCTTT
TRBV10-2	TRBJ2-7	-	TRBD2	CASGASGYEQYF	TGCGCCAGCGGAGCTAGCGGCTACGAGCAGTACTTC
TRBV11-2	TRBJ1-6	-	-	CASTTSGGGFSPLHF	TGTGCCAGCACTACCTCCGGGGGAGGGTTTTCACCCCTCCACTTT
TRBV11-3	TRBJ2-5	-	-	CASSLRLPGRKTQYF	TGTGCCAGCAGCTTACGGCTTCCGGGGCGAAAGACCCAGTACTTC
TRBV5-1	TRBJ1-1	-	-	CASSLTSNTEAFF	TGCGCCAGCAGCTTAACCAGTAACACTGAAGCTTTCTTT
TRBV5-6	TRBJ1-2	-	-	CASSLGGPTYGYTF	TGTGCCAGCAGCTTGGGAGGACCTACCTATGGCTACACCTTC
TRBV7-8	TRBJ1-4	once	TRBD1	CASSLDRGSTTNEKLFF	TGTGCCAGCAGCTTGGACAGGGGCTCTACAACTAATGAAAAACTGTTTTTT
TRBV7-2	TRBJ1-1	-	-	CASSLGEGPEAFF	TGTGCCAGCAGCTTAGGGGAGGGGCCTGAAGCTTTCTTT
TRBV28	TRBJ1-1	-	-	CASSPFNRATEAFF	TGTGCCAGCAGTCCTTTTAACAGGGCCACTGAAGCTTTCTTT
TRBV6-1	TRBJ2-2	-	TRBD1	CASSEGQGNTGELFF	TGTGCCAGCAGTGAAGGACAGGGCAACACCGGGGAGCTGTTTTTT
TRBV29-1	TRBJ2-7	-	-	CSVRTDNEQYF	TGCAGCGTTAGGACAGACAACGAGCAGTACTTC
TRBV21-1	TRBJ2-2	-	-	CASSKVRTDFLSNTGELFF	TGTGCCAGCAGCAAAGTTCGGACAGACTTTCTATCGAACACCGGGGAGCTGTTTTTT
TRBV6-6	TRBJ2-7	-	-	CAAVTIQKDASYEQYF	TGTGCAGCAGTTACCATTCAAAAGGACGCCTCCTACGAGCAGTACTTC
TRBV4-3	TRBJ2-1	-	TRBD2	CASSPGTSGGAGDNEQFF	TGCGCCAGCAGCCCCGGGACTAGCGGGGGGGCCGGAGACAATGAGCAGTTCTTC
TRBV4-1	TRBJ2-3	-	TRBD1	CASSQDRDRADTQYF	TGCGCCAGCAGCCAAGATAGGGACAGGGCTGATACGCAGTATTTT
TRBV2	TRBJ2-1	-	-	CASDGHSANNEQFF	TGTGCCAGCGACGGTCATAGCGCTAACAATGAGCAGTTCTTC
TRBV27	TRBJ2-3	-	-	CASSLGSFGGTQYF	TGTGCCAGCAGTTTAGGCTCATTTGGAGGTACGCAGTATTTT
TRBV9	TRBJ2-3	-	-	CASSPDSLADTQYF	TGTGCCAGCAGCCCCGATTCCCTAGCAGATACGCAGTATTTT
TRBV7-7	TRBJ2-2	-	-	CASSLIENTGELFF	TGTGCTAGCAGCCTAATTGAGAACACCGGGGAGCTGTTTTTT
TRBV5-6	TRBJ1-4	-	TRBD1	CASSGDRNEKLFF	TGTGCCAGCAGCGGGGACAGGAATGAAAAACTGTTTTTT
TRBV6-5	TRBJ1-6	-	-	CASRVEGRANSPLHF	TGTGCCAGCAGAGTCGAGGGCAGGGCTAATTCACCCCTCCACTTT
TRBV5-1	TRBJ1-2	many	TRBD1	CASSLYGGTEAFNGYTF	TGCGCCAGCAGCTTGTATGGGGGGACAGAGGCCTTTAATGGCTACACCTTC
TRBV2	TRBJ1-5	-	-	CASSEWGGAGQPQHF	TGTGCCAGCAGTGAGTGGGGAGGGGCCGGTCAGCCCCAGCATTTT